The 27 T cell receptor beta chains presented below share a single source sample, sequenced in a study of cytomegalovirus exposure and HLA in healthy donors. The table came from immunoSEQ multiplex PCR; TCRdb's copy has only in-frame clones and leaves some out. The sample carries 250,000 to 400,000 clones, about 85% recorded once. Sequenced input: PBMCs. All receptors come from a woman younger than 45 in good health and CMV-seropositive.

This chain joins TRBV14 and TRBJ2-7, with 7 bases fitting TRBD2. This CDR3 contains 15 residues. Germline V gene lookup returns CDR1 SGHDN and CDR2 FVKESK. With V trimmed by 0 bases and J by 2 bases, 4 bases remained unmatched. This CDR3 reads CASSQDLAVTYEQYF. CDR3 bases: TGTGCCAGCAGCCAAGATCTAGCGGTGACCTACGAGCAGTACTTC.

CDR3 residues: CASSLFGTGYGYTF. The CDR3 DNA reads TGTGCCAGCAGCTTATTTGGGACAGGTTATGGCTACACCTTC. This chain uses TRBV7-8 with TRBJ1-2; 8 bases agree with TRBD1. V shed 2 bases, J shed 5 bases, and the junction held 4 bases outside the gene matches. Germline CDR1 SGHVS, CDR2 FQNEAQ. The CDR3 totals 14 residues.

As DNA, the CDR3 is TGTGCCAGCAGCTTAGGGTCGGGACAGGTAGATTCACCCCTCCACTTT. Translating gives CASSLGSGQVDSPLHF. The chain recombines TRBV11-2 with TRBJ1-6, with TRBD1 identical over 8 bases. The junction had 7 bases not matched to a gene; V was cut back by 1 base and J by 8 bases. The CDR3 is 16 residues long. Germline CDR1 and CDR2: SGHAT and FQNNGV.

The chain recombines TRBV5-6 with TRBJ2-5; maybe TRBD2 (7 bases). Germline V lookup: CDR1 SGHDT, CDR2 YYEEEE. Trimming took off 4 bases at V and 4 bases at J, with 14 bases between the two ends. The CDR3 length is 14 residues. The CDR3 DNA follows: TGTGCCAGCAGCAACGGGGGGCCTACAGAGACCCAGTACTTC. It yields the protein CASSNGGPTETQYF.

The J gene is TRBJ1-2, the V gene TRBV30, with D possibly matching TRBD1 (5 bases). Germline V CDR1 and CDR2: GTSNPN, SVGIG (reference sequence). The CDR3 runs to 13 residues. V was pared by 7 bases and J by 2 bases, with 14 bases between. The CDR3 loop reads CALSRAANYGYTF. Here the CDR3 DNA reads TGTGCCTTGTCCAGGGCAGCAAACTATGGCTACACCTTC.

The chain uses TRBV2 and TRBJ2-1; 9 positions agree with TRBD2. CDR3 length: 13 residues. The germline V gene has CDR1 SNHLY and CDR2 FYNNEI. CDR3 sequence (DNA): TGTGGGGGGGGAGTAGCGGGAGACAATGAGCAGTTCTTC. Residues: CGGGVAGDNEQFF.

This clone came up once. The chain links TRBV28 to TRBJ2-1; 7 bases are shared with TRBD2. The CDR3 is made up of 12 amino acids. With 6 bases clipped from V and 10 bases from J, the junction kept 6 bases outside the gene matches. CDR1 is MDHEN and CDR2 is SYDVKM in the germline V gene. CDR3 nucleotide sequence: TGTGCCAGCAGGACTTCGCGGGGGGAGCAGTTCTTC. Amino acid sequence: CASRTSRGEQFF. The whole variable domain, filled in from reference TRBV28 and TRBJ2-1, reads DVKVTQSSRYLVKRTGEKVFLECVQDMDHENMFWYRQDPGLGLRLIYFSYDVKMKEKGDIPEGYSVSREKKERFSLILESASTNQTSMYLCASRTSRGEQFFGPGTRLTVL.

This clone was seen a few times. The chain carries TRBV6-5 and TRBJ1-5; TRBD1 aligns across 7 bases. With 5 bases clipped from V and 9 bases from J, the junction kept 10 bases outside the gene matches. CDR1 and CDR2 (germline): MNHEY, SVGAGI. This CDR3 is 14 amino acids long. The CDR3 DNA is TGTGCCAGCAGTCTTAGACAGGGCGGCCGGCCCCAGCATTTT. Its translation is CASSLRQGGRPQHF.

The CDR3 protein is CASSQSIHRDEQYF. The CDR3 DNA reads TGCGCCAGCAGCCAGTCGATACACAGGGACGAGCAGTACTTC. The V gene is TRBV4-1, the J gene TRBJ2-7, with D possibly TRBD1 on 6 matching bases. V lost 3 bases and J lost 5, with 14 bases in between. CDR3 length: 14 residues. Germline lookup yields CDR1 MGHRA and CDR2 YSYEKL.

This clone was observed at least ten times. Relative to the germline gene, one junction end is altered; a read error may explain this. The rearrangement joins TRBV30 to TRBJ2-1; 9 bases are a match to TRBD1. Germline V gives CDR1 GTSNPN, CDR2 SVGIG (reference sequence). The CDR3 runs 13 residues. The CDR3 spells CARSRDRVNEQFF. As DNA, the CDR3 is TGTGCCCGGAGCAGGGACAGGGTAAATGAGCAGTTCTTC.

The chain combines TRBV7-9 with TRBJ2-7; no clear D gene. The V end lost 4 bases, the J end lost 6 bases, and 7 bases lay between the germline ends. In germline, CDR1 is SEHNR, CDR2 FQNEAQ (reference sequence). The CDR3 totals 11 residues. The CDR3, as DNA: TGTGCCAGCAGCTCTTCGGGCGAGCAGTACTTC. Translated: CASSSSGEQYF. Looking up the rest from reference TRBV7-9 and TRBJ2-7 gives the full variable domain: DTGVSQNPRHKITKRGQNVTFRCDPISEHNRLYWYRQTLGQGPEFLTYFQNEAQLEKSRLLSDRFSAERPKGSFSTLEIQRTEQGDSAMYLCASSSSGEQYFGPGTRLTVT.

This chain links TRBV2 with TRBJ1-2, with 8 bases aligning to TRBD1. This CDR3 comprises 14 residues. Losses at the gene ends were 6 bases for V and 2 bases for J; bases not matched to a gene: 5. Germline assignment: CDR1 SNHLY and CDR2 FYNNEI. CDR3 in amino acids: CASRRQGQNYGYTF. The CDR3 bases are TGTGCCAGCAGGAGACAGGGGCAAAACTATGGCTACACCTTC.

The rearrangement links TRBV6-6 to TRBJ1-1, with TRBD1 as a possible D gene (5 bases). Trimming removed 5 bases from V and 7 bases from J, with 11 bases in between. The CDR3 is 12 residues long. Per germline, CDR1 MNHNY and CDR2 SVGAGI (reference sequence). In DNA form, the CDR3 reads TGTGCCAGCAGTCCCCGGGGGGGTGAAGCTTTCTTT. Amino acids: CASSPRGGEAFF.

The chain combines TRBV9 with TRBJ2-2; a possible D gene is TRBD1 (6 bases). This CDR3 has 18 amino acids. CDR1 and CDR2 (germline): SGDLS, YYNGEE. The germline V and J ends were trimmed by 0 bases and 0 bases, with 15 bases remaining between them. CDR3 in amino acids: CASSVATPNRANTGELFF. DNA for the CDR3: TGTGCCAGCAGCGTAGCTACCCCGAACAGGGCGAACACCGGGGAGCTGTTTTTT.

This clone was observed a few times. V is TRBV5-4 and J is TRBJ2-7; TRBD1 aligns across 7 bases. Germline V gene lookup returns CDR1 SGHNT and CDR2 YYREEE (reference sequence). This CDR3 comprises 13 residues. V dropped 4 bases and J dropped 3; count of bases not matched to a gene: 4. The CDR3 protein is CASSHRDSYEQYF. The CDR3 region has the DNA TGTGCCAGCAGCCACCGGGACAGCTACGAGCAGTACTTC.

The J gene is TRBJ2-3, the V gene TRBV27, with TRBD2 matching over 7 bases. Germline lookup yields CDR1 MNHEY and CDR2 SMNVEV (reference sequence). J lost 4 bases, V lost 5 bases, and 9 bases had no gene match. This CDR3 region has 15 residues. The CDR3 spells CASSPILGRADTQYF. The CDR3 nucleotides are TGTGCCAGCAGTCCCATACTAGGGAGGGCAGATACGCAGTATTTT.

CDR3 region: CSVETSGALGEQFF. In nucleotides, the CDR3 is TGCAGCGTTGAGACTAGCGGAGCCCTCGGGGAGCAGTTCTTC. The rearrangement joins TRBV29-1 to TRBJ2-1; 9 nucleotides match TRBD2. V lost 3 bases to trimming and J lost 10 bases; unmatched junction nucleotides: 10. CDR1 and CDR2 from the germline V gene are SQVTM and ANQGSEA. CDR3 length equals 14 residues.

The J gene is TRBJ1-2, the V gene TRBV7-9; 7 bases are a match to TRBD1. With V trimmed by 5 bases and J by 6 bases, 9 bases remained unmatched. The CDR3 has 14 amino acids. From germline, CDR1 is SEHNR and CDR2 FQNEAQ (reference sequence). CDR3 loop: CASSKGAGWDGYTF. In DNA, the CDR3 is TGTGCCAGCAGCAAGGGGGCAGGATGGGATGGCTACACCTTC.

The chain combines TRBV5-5 with TRBJ2-2; 7 bases fit TRBD1. From germline, CDR1 is SGHKS and CDR2 YYEKEE (reference sequence). The V gene end was trimmed by 9 bases and the J gene end by 0 bases; junction bases not matched to a gene: 2. CDR3 length: 13 residues. CDR3 nucleotides: TGTGCCACCGACAGGGCGAACACCGGGGAGCTGTTTTTT. Its protein is CATDRANTGELFF.

The rearrangement joins TRBV6-1 to TRBJ2-7, with D perhaps matching TRBD2 (6 bases). Trimming shortened V by 10 bases and J by 0 bases, and 16 bases separated the two germline ends. From germline, CDR1 is MNHNS and CDR2 SASEGT. The CDR3 has 14 amino acids. CDR3 in DNA: TGTGCCAAACGAACCGGGCGGGACTCCTACGAGCAGTACTTC. This sequence encodes CAKRTGRDSYEQYF.

In DNA, the CDR3 is TGTGCCAGCAGCCCCTTTTCTAGCTCCTACGAGCAGTACTTC. Translated, it gives CASSPFSSSYEQYF. This chain connects TRBV6-5 to TRBJ2-7; D gene ambiguous. The CDR3 length is 14 residues. V was cut by 6 bases and J by 0 bases, with 12 bases left in between. The germline gives CDR1 MNHEY, CDR2 SVGAGI.

The CDR3 is CASSKVSGLGCNEQFF. CDR3 in DNA: TGTGCCAGCAGCAAAGTTTCAGGACTAGGTTGCAATGAGCAGTTCTTC. The rearrangement uses TRBV21-1 and TRBJ2-1; TRBD2, the table's D call, lacks a check against the DNA. TRBV21-1 is recorded as a pseudogene. This CDR3 is built from 16 residues.

This sequence joins TRBV9 and TRBJ2-1; 8 bases fit TRBD1. The trim removed 2 bases at V and 4 bases at J, leaving 14 bases unmatched. The germline V gene has CDR1 SGDLS and CDR2 YYNGEE. CDR3 length: 18 amino acids. In nucleotides, the CDR3 is TGTGCCAGCAGCGTTGGGAGCCAGGGGGCGGGCGGGTACAATGAGCAGTTCTTC. Its translation: CASSVGSQGAGGYNEQFF.

The genes are TRBV9 and TRBJ1-1; D is uncertain. CDR1 and CDR2 from the germline V gene are SGDLS and YYNGEE. V dropped 0 bases and J dropped 4 bases, with 19 bases sitting between them. The CDR3 is 17 residues long. In nucleotides, the CDR3 is TGTGCCAGCAGCGTAGTGCCCTCGGCGGTTCGGAGCACTGAAGCTTTCTTT. This sequence encodes CASSVVPSAVRSTEAFF.

The chain joins TRBV2 to TRBJ2-1, with TRBD1 matching 7 bases. This CDR3 is built from 13 residues. Per germline, CDR1 SNHLY and CDR2 FYNNEI. V was clipped by 7 bases and J by 4 bases; unmatched bases: 4. The CDR3 sequence: CASNGDRYNEQFF. The CDR3, as DNA: TGTGCCAGCAATGGGGACAGATACAATGAGCAGTTCTTC. Filled out from reference TRBV2 and TRBJ2-1, the complete variable domain reads EPEVTQTPSHQVTQMGQEVILRCVPISNHLYFYWYRQILGQKVEFLVSFYNNEISEKSEIFDDQFSVERPDGSNFTLKIRSTKLEDSAMYFCASNGDRYNEQFFGPGTRLTVL.

V usage is TRBV7-2 and J usage is TRBJ2-7; no clear D gene. CDR3 length: 11 residues. Germline values: CDR1 SGHTA, CDR2 FQGNSA. V dropped 5 bases and J dropped 6 bases, with 8 bases sitting between them. The CDR3 loop reads CASSLIGEQYF. The CDR3 DNA is TGTGCCAGCAGCCTCATTGGCGAGCAGTACTTC.

The chain is built from TRBV13 and TRBJ1-1, with TRBD1 as a possible D gene (5 bases). The CDR3 consists of 13 residues. The V and J ends lost 2 bases and 3 bases respectively, with 7 bases between them. The germline V gene encodes CDR1 PRHDT and CDR2 FYEKMQ (reference sequence). The CDR3 here is CASSLRGYTEAFF. CDR3 nucleotide sequence: TGTGCCAGCAGCTTAAGGGGATACACTGAAGCTTTCTTT.